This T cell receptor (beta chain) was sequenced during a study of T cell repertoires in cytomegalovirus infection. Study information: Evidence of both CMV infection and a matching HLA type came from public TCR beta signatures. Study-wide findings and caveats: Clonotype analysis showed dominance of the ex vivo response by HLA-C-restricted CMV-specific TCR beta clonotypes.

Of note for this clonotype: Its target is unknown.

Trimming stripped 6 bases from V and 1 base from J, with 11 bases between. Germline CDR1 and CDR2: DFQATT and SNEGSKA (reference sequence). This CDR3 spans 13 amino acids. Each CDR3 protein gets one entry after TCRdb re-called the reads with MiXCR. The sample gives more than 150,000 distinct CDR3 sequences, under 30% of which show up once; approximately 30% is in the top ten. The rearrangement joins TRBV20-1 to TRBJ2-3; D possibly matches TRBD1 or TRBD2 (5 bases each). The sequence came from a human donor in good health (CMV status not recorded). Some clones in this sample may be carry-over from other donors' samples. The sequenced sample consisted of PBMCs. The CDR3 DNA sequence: TGCAGTGCCCTGGGACGGGGCACAGATACGCAGTATTTT. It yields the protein CSALGRGTDTQYF.